This is a list of T cell receptor beta chains from one sample in a study of blood T cell repertoires in COVID-19. Produced via immunoSEQ multiplex PCR; TCRdb's table is partial and in-frame only. This table holds some 300,000 clones, around 90% found once. Material: peripheral blood. These receptors were obtained from a woman aged 40 to 50 with COVID-19, enrolled during active disease. Both conserved end residues are part of each CDR3. The order of the fields is D gene, J gene, V gene, clone size, CDR3 DNA, CDR3 protein. D genes are given only for firm matches. Clone sizes are given selectively: once, few, many, or a class where the clone is expanded.

D: .; J: TRBJ1-2; V: TRBV18; size: .; DNA: TGTGCCAGCTCACCATTCAGGGAGGACTATGGCTACACCTTC; CDR3: CASSPFREDYGYTF
D: TRBD2; J: TRBJ2-3; V: TRBV9; size: .; DNA: TGTGCCAGCAGCGTGGGCGGGAGGCAGGATACGCAGTATTTT; CDR3: CASSVGGRQDTQYF
D: TRBD1; J: TRBJ1-5; V: TRBV6-5; size: .; DNA: TGTGCCAGCAGGGACAGGGGTATGGATCAGCCCCAGCATTTT; CDR3: CASRDRGMDQPQHF
D: TRBD1; J: TRBJ2-6; V: TRBV5-1; size: .; DNA: TGCGCCAGCAGCCCTGGGACAGGGGTCTCTGGGGCCAACGTCCTGACTTTC; CDR3: CASSPGTGVSGANVLTF
D: TRBD1; J: TRBJ1-5; V: TRBV9; size: .; DNA: TGTGCCAGCAGCGAGCGGACAGGCTTCAATCAGCCCCAGCATTTT; CDR3: CASSERTGFNQPQHF
D: TRBD1; J: TRBJ2-7; V: TRBV7-2; size: .; DNA: TGTGCCAGCAGCTTAGGTGGGGGACAGGGGAATTCCTACGAGCAGTACTTC; CDR3: CASSLGGGQGNSYEQYF
D: .; J: TRBJ1-5; V: TRBV12-3/TRBV12-4; size: .; DNA: TGTGCCAGCAGTTTAGGGACAGACCAGCCCCAGCATTTT; CDR3: CASSLGTDQPQHF
D: .; J: TRBJ2-5; V: TRBV19; size: .; DNA: TGTGCCAGTAGTATAGGTTCAGGGTCTGTGACCCAGTACTTC; CDR3: CASSIGSGSVTQYF
D: .; J: TRBJ1-3; V: TRBV14; size: few; DNA: TGTGCCAGCAGCCACGACAGAGCCTCTGGAAACACCATATATTTT; CDR3: CASSHDRASGNTIYF
D: TRBD1; J: TRBJ1-1; V: TRBV28; size: .; DNA: TGTGCCAGTATGACAGGGATGAACACTGAAGCTTTCTTT; CDR3: CASMTGMNTEAFF
D: .; J: TRBJ1-1; V: TRBV7-9; size: .; DNA: TGTGCCAGCAGCTTATTTAGTTCTGAAGCTTTCTTT; CDR3: CASSLFSSEAFF
D: .; J: TRBJ1-6; V: TRBV28; size: once; DNA: TGTGCCAGCAGTCCCGACAGCCCTCTTAATTCACCCCTCCACTTT; CDR3: CASSPDSPLNSPLHF
D: TRBD1; J: TRBJ2-2; V: TRBV19; size: .; DNA: TGTGCCAGTAGTATAGCAGCAGGGGGCACCGGGGAGCTGTTTTTT; CDR3: CASSIAAGGTGELFF
D: .; J: TRBJ2-5; V: TRBV28; size: .; DNA: TGTGCCAGCAGTTCCTCGGCAGGGGTTTACCAAGAGACCCAGTACTTC; CDR3: CASSSSAGVYQETQYF
D: .; J: TRBJ1-1; V: TRBV7-7; size: .; DNA: TGTGCTAGCAGCTTAGCACAGAACACTGAAGCTTTCTTT; CDR3: CASSLAQNTEAFF
D: TRBD1; J: TRBJ2-3; V: TRBV7-9; size: .; DNA: TGTGCCAGCAGTCTTGGACAGGGGGCGGGGTATCCGCAGTATTTT; CDR3: CASSLGQGAGYPQYF
D: TRBD2; J: TRBJ2-3; V: TRBV5-4; size: .; DNA: TGTGCCAGCAGCTTCCAAGCGGGGGGCACAGATACGCAGTATTTT; CDR3: CASSFQAGGTDTQYF
D: .; J: TRBJ1-2; V: TRBV28; size: .; DNA: TGTGCCAGCAGTTTAGGCGGTACGAACGATGGCTACACCTTC; CDR3: CASSLGGTNDGYTF
D: TRBD1; J: TRBJ1-2; V: TRBV10-3; size: .; DNA: TGTGCCATCAGTGAGGGACAGGGAAACCTTGGCTACACCTTC; CDR3: CAISEGQGNLGYTF
D: .; J: TRBJ1-1; V: TRBV5-4; size: once; DNA: TGTGCCAGCAGCTCGGGGGGTCGGGGGGAAGGCACTGAAGCTTTCTTT; CDR3: CASSSGGRGEGTEAFF
D: TRBD2; J: TRBJ2-2; V: TRBV15; size: .; DNA: TGTGCCACCAGCAGCAACATAGCGGGCGGTACCGGGGAGCTGTTTTTT; CDR3: CATSSNIAGGTGELFF
D: TRBD2; J: TRBJ2-7; V: TRBV9; size: .; DNA: TGTGCCAGCAGCACACCTCCCGGGACTAGCATATACTTC; CDR3: CASSTPPGTSIYF
D: .; J: TRBJ2-1; V: TRBV5-1; size: .; DNA: TGCGCCAGCAGCTTGAGAGTAAACAATGAGCAGTTCTTC; CDR3: CASSLRVNNEQFF
D: TRBD2; J: TRBJ2-7; V: TRBV27; size: .; DNA: TGTGCCAGCAGTTTTAAAAGCGGGAGTGAAACCCACGAGCAGTACTTC; CDR3: CASSFKSGSETHEQYF
D: .; J: TRBJ2-7; V: TRBV28; size: few; DNA: TGTGCCAGCCTAAACTCGGACAGTACCCACGAGCAGTACTTC; CDR3: CASLNSDSTHEQYF
D: TRBD1; J: TRBJ2-1; V: TRBV7-3; size: .; DNA: TGTGCCAGCAGCCCCGGACAGGGCTTTCAGGATGAGCAGTTCTTC; CDR3: CASSPGQGFQDEQFF
D: .; J: TRBJ2-1; V: TRBV5-1; size: .; DNA: TGCGCCAGCAGCCCCCTAACAGTGGGTTCCTACAATGAGCAGTTCTTC; CDR3: CASSPLTVGSYNEQFF
D: .; J: TRBJ2-1; V: TRBV18; size: .; DNA: TGTGCCAGCTCACCACCGAATGGCCCCAGCTCCTACAATGAGCAGTTCTTC; CDR3: CASSPPNGPSSYNEQFF
D: .; J: TRBJ1-1; V: TRBV4-3; size: few; DNA: TGCGCCAGCAGCCAAGAACCCAGGGTGGCCACTGAAGCTTTCTTT; CDR3: CASSQEPRVATEAFF
D: .; J: TRBJ1-1; V: TRBV6-5; size: .; DNA: TGTGCCAGTTCCACAGGTTTTAAAGCTTTCTTT; CDR3: CASSTGFKAFF
D: .; J: TRBJ1-1; V: TRBV10-3; size: .; DNA: TGTGCCATCAAGACAGTCTTTAACACTGAAGCTTTCTTT; CDR3: CAIKTVFNTEAFF
D: .; J: TRBJ2-7; V: TRBV4-3; size: few; DNA: TGCGCCAGCAGCCAGGGGCCCCTCGTGGCGTCGCAGTACTTC; CDR3: CASSQGPLVASQYF
D: .; J: TRBJ1-3; V: TRBV5-6; size: .; DNA: TGTGCCAGCAGCTTGGCCAGGGGAAAAGGAAACACCATATATTTT; CDR3: CASSLARGKGNTIYF
D: TRBD2; J: TRBJ2-1; V: TRBV7-9; size: .; DNA: TGTGCCAGCAGCTTTAACTCCGGGACTAGCGGGTTCCATGAGCAGTTCTTC; CDR3: CASSFNSGTSGFHEQFF
D: .; J: TRBJ1-1; V: TRBV7-9; size: .; DNA: TGTGCCAGCAGCTCCCCACAGGGTTTGAACACTGAAGCTTTCTTT; CDR3: CASSSPQGLNTEAFF
D: .; J: TRBJ1-5; V: TRBV28; size: .; DNA: TGTGCCAGCATTCCTGGCGGGGCGTTTCCTCAGCCCCAGCATTTT; CDR3: CASIPGGAFPQPQHF
D: .; J: TRBJ2-3; V: TRBV9; size: .; DNA: TGTGCCAGCAGCCTTAGCACAGATACGCAGTATTTT; CDR3: CASSLSTDTQYF
D: TRBD1; J: TRBJ1-3; V: TRBV27; size: .; DNA: TGTGCCAGCAGTGACTGGTCGGGACAGGGGGCTCGATATGGAAACACCATATATTTT; CDR3: CASSDWSGQGARYGNTIYF
D: .; J: TRBJ1-6; V: TRBV3-1/TRBV3-2; size: .; DNA: TGTGCCAGCAGCCCCCAGGCTGCTAATTCACCCCTCCACTTT; CDR3: CASSPQAANSPLHF
D: .; J: TRBJ1-5; V: TRBV18; size: .; DNA: TGTGCCAGCTCACCAGGCAGGGGCAATCAGCCCCAGCATTTT; CDR3: CASSPGRGNQPQHF